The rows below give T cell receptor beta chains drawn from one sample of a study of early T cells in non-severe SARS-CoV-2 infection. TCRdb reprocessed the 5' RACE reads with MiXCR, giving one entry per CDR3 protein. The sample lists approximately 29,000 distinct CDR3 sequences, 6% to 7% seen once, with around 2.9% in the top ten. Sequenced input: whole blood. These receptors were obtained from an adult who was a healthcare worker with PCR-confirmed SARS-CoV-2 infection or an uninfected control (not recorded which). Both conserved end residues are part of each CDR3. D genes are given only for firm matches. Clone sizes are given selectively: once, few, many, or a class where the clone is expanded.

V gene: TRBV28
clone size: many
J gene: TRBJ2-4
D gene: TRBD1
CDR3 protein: CASSLGQVAKNIQYF
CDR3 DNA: TGTGCCAGCAGTTTAGGACAGGTAGCCAAAAACATTCAGTACTTC

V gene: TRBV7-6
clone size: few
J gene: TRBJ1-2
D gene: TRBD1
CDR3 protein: CASSLETGQGYGYTF
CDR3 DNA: TGTGCCAGCAGCTTAGAAACGGGACAGGGTTATGGCTACACCTTC

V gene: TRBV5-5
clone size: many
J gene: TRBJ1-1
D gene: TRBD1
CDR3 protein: CASSLPDRGAFF
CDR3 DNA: TGTGCCAGCAGCCTACCGGACAGGGGAGCTTTCTTT

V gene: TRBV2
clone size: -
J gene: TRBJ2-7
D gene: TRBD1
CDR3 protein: CASREATGPSYEQYF
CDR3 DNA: TGTGCCAGCAGGGAAGCGACAGGGCCCTCCTACGAGCAGTACTTC

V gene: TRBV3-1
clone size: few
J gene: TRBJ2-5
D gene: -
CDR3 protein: CASSQDRTDDKETQYF
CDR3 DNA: TGTGCCAGCAGCCAAGACAGGACAGACGACAAAGAGACCCAGTACTTC

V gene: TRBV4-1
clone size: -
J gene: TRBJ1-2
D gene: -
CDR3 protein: CASSQDNFGGYTF
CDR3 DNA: TGCGCCAGCAGCCAAGATAATTTCGGGGGCTACACCTTC

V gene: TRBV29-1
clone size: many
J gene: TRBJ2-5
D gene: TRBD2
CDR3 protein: CSARGTSGQTQYF
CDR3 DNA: TGCAGCGCCCGCGGGACTAGCGGGCAGACCCAGTACTTC

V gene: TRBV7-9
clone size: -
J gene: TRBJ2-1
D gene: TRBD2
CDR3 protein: CASSLTSGMDNEQFF
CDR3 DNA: TGTGCCAGCAGCTTGACTAGCGGGATGGACAATGAGCAGTTCTTC

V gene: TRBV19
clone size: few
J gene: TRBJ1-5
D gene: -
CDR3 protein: CASSPDIRQPQHF
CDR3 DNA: TGTGCCAGTAGTCCGGACATCAGGCAGCCCCAGCATTTT

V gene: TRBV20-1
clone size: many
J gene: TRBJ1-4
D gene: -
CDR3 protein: CSAKVFTATNEKLFF
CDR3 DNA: TGCAGTGCTAAGGTGTTCACAGCAACTAATGAAAAACTGTTTTTT

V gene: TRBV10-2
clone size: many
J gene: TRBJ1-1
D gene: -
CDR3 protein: CASTHSSLEAFF
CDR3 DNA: TGCGCCAGCACGCACAGTTCCCTCGAAGCTTTCTTT

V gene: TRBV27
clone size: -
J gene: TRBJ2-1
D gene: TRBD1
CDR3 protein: CASSLSRQGSYNEQFF
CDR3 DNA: TGTGCCAGCAGTTTATCGAGACAGGGGTCCTACAATGAGCAGTTCTTC

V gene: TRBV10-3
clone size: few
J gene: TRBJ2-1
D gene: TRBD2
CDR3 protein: CAISVPSGITYNEQFF
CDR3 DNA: TGTGCCATCTCCGTTCCAAGCGGGATCACCTACAATGAGCAGTTCTTC

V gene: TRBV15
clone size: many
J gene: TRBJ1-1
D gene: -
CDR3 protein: CATSRKTGVNTEAFF
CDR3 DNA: TGTGCCACCAGCAGAAAAACAGGAGTGAACACTGAAGCTTTCTTT

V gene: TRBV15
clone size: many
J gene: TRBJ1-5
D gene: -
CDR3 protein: CATSSQGRGNQPQHF
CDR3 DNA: TGTGCCACCAGCAGTCAAGGGCGGGGCAATCAGCCCCAGCATTTT

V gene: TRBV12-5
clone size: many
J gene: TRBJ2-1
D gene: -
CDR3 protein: CASGLRLWGETESYNEQFF
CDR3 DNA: TGTGCTAGTGGTTTGCGACTCTGGGGGGAGACGGAGTCCTACAATGAGCAGTTCTTC

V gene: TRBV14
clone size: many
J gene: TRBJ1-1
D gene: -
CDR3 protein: CASSQDFGRTTEAFF
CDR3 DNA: TGTGCCAGCAGCCAAGATTTCGGTCGGACCACTGAAGCTTTCTTT

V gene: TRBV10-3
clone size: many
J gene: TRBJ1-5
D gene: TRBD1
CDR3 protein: CAISAGTESNQPQHF
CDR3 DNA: TGTGCCATCAGTGCTGGGACAGAGAGCAATCAGCCCCAGCATTTT

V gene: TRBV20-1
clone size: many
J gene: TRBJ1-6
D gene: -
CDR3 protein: CSARGSSPLHF
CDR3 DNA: TGCAGTGCTAGAGGTAGCTCACCCCTCCACTTT

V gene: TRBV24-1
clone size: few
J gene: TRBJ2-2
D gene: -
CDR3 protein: CATSDYGRTGELFF
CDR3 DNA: TGTGCCACCAGTGATTACGGGAGAACCGGGGAGCTGTTTTTT

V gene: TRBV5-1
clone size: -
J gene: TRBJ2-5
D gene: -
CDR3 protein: CASSLALGGLQETQYF
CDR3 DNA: TGCGCCAGCAGCTTGGCTCTCGGCGGGTTACAAGAGACCCAGTACTTC

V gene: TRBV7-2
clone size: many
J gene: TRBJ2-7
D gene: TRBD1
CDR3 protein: CASSYDRGREQYF
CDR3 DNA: TGTGCCAGCAGCTACGACAGGGGCCGCGAGCAGTACTTC

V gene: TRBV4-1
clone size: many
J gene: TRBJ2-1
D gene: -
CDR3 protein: CASSVTTNNEQFF
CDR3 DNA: TGCGCCAGCAGCGTAACCACAAACAATGAGCAGTTCTTC

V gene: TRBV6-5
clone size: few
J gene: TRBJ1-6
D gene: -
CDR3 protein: CASSYSTQVGSPLHF
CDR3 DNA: TGTGCCAGCAGTTACTCGACGCAGGTCGGTTCACCCCTCCACTTT